The 28 T cell receptor beta chains below were found in one sample sequenced in a study of T cells in pancreatic ductal adenocarcinoma. Generated by immunoSEQ multiplex PCR, the TCRdb table keeps only in-frame clones and is missing some. In the table there are 25,000 to 35,000 clones, around nine tenths of which are singletons. The selected patients with pancreatic ductal adenocarcinoma had surgery but no neoadjuvant therapy. Material for sequencing was PBMCs. The receptor set was obtained from a human donor with pancreatic ductal adenocarcinoma.

The rearrangement links TRBV6-6 to TRBJ2-7, with a weak D call TRBD1 (6 bases). The CDR3 extends over 13 amino acids. CDR1 is MNHNY, CDR2 SVGAGI, per germline (reference sequence). V was pared by 0 bases and J by 6 bases, with 9 bases between. This CDR3 is CASSYSAGVEQYF. In DNA form, the CDR3 reads TGTGCCAGCAGTTACTCTGCAGGGGTCGAGCAGTACTTC.

The chain links TRBV7-9 to TRBJ2-5; 11 bases align to TRBD1. This CDR3 contains 15 residues. The J segment lost 5 bases and the V segment lost 3 bases, leaving 5 bases of the junction unmatched. The germline CDR1 and CDR2 sequences are SEHNR and FQNEAQ (reference sequence). This CDR3 reads CASSLRTGGVETQYF. CDR3 DNA: TGTGCCAGCAGCTTGAGGACAGGGGGCGTGGAGACCCAGTACTTC. Drawing the rest from reference TRBV7-9 and TRBJ2-5, the complete variable domain is DTGVSQNPRHKITKRGQNVTFRCDPISEHNRLYWYRQTLGQGPEFLTYFQNEAQLEKSRLLSDRFSAERPKGSFSTLEIQRTEQGDSAMYLCASSLRTGGVETQYFGPGTRLLVL.

The chain has TRBV30 and TRBJ1-1; possible D gene TRBD1, 5 bases. Germline lookup yields CDR1 GTSNPN and CDR2 SVGIG (reference sequence). This CDR3 contains 14 residues. Trimming removed 2 bases from V and 0 bases from J, with 10 bases in between. The CDR3 reads CAWSRGSLNTEAFF. The CDR3 DNA reads as TGTGCCTGGAGTAGGGGATCTTTGAACACTGAAGCTTTCTTT.

V is TRBV5-4 and J is TRBJ1-5, with TRBD1 matching over 7 bases. The CDR3 is made up of 13 amino acids. Germline CDR1 is SGHNT and CDR2 is YYREEE (reference sequence). With 4 bases clipped from V and 5 bases from J, the junction kept 3 bases outside the gene matches. CDR3 loop: CASSLDRDQPQHF. In DNA form, the CDR3 reads TGTGCCAGCAGCCTTGACAGGGATCAGCCCCAGCATTTT.

CDR3 loop: CASSLERGAGIYNEQFF. The CDR3 DNA reads TGTGCCAGCAGCTTAGAAAGGGGGGCGGGAATATACAATGAGCAGTTCTTC. This chain connects TRBV11-2 to TRBJ2-1, with D perhaps being TRBD1 or TRBD2 (6 bases each). This CDR3 comprises 17 residues. Trimming stripped 0 bases from V and 4 bases from J, with 16 bases between. CDR1 is SGHAT and CDR2 is FQNNGV in the germline V gene.

The chain couples TRBV18 to TRBJ1-5, with no clear D. The CDR3 sequence is 16 residues long. The V end lost 2 bases, the J end lost 3 bases, and 14 bases lay between the germline ends. Germline V gene data show CDR1 as KGHSH and CDR2 as LQKENI. The CDR3 nucleotides read TGTGCCAGCTCACCAAACGCGGAAACCTTCAATCAGCCCCAGCATTTT. This codes for CASSPNAETFNQPQHF. Full variable domain (outside the CDR3, taken from reference TRBV18 and TRBJ1-5): NAGVMQNPRHLVRRRGQEARLRCSPMKGHSHVYWYRQLPEEGLKFMVYLQKENIIDESGMPKERFSAEFPKEGPSILRIQQVVRGDSAAYFCASSPNAETFNQPQHFGDGTRLSIL.

This clone was counted a single time. This sequence joins TRBV6-1 and TRBJ2-7; no clear D. The CDR3 loop spans 10 amino acids. Germline V gives CDR1 MNHNS, CDR2 SASEGT. V lost 8 bases and J lost 6, with 8 bases in between. CDR3 residues: CASSRSEQYF. CDR3 DNA sequence: TGTGCCAGCTCTCGTAGCGAGCAGTACTTC.

V is TRBV28 and J is TRBJ1-5; a possible D gene is TRBD1 (5 bases). Germline CDR1 reads MDHEN; CDR2 reads SYDVKM. The CDR3 has 15 amino acids. The ends were cut back, 4 bases at V and 0 bases at J, with 10 bases in the middle. The CDR3 here is CASSYQGGSNQPQHF. The CDR3 DNA sequence: TGTGCCAGCAGTTATCAGGGAGGTAGCAATCAGCCCCAGCATTTT.

The chain carries TRBV28 and TRBJ2-7, with D uncertain. The CDR3 spans 13 residues. The V gene lost 6 bases and the J gene lost 1 base, with 10 bases spanning the gap. Germline CDR1 reads MDHEN; CDR2 reads SYDVKM. CDR3 in DNA: TGTGCCAGCAGGGTTGGGCTTTCCTACGAGCAGTACTTC. It codes for CASRVGLSYEQYF.

The chain uses TRBV11-3 and TRBJ2-5; D is tentatively TRBD1 or TRBD2 (5 bases each). CDR1 is SGHNT and CDR2 is YENEEA in the germline V gene. Trimming removed 0 bases from V and 5 bases from J, with 10 bases in between. The CDR3 totals 14 residues. The CDR3 reads CASSLDWDRETQYF. The CDR3 DNA reads as TGTGCCAGCAGCTTAGATTGGGACCGGGAGACCCAGTACTTC.

This clone has just one count. The chain joins TRBV29-1 to TRBJ1-3; D is unclear. This CDR3 has 12 residues. Trimming took 7 bases from V and 0 from J, leaving 7 bases between them. CDR1 and CDR2 (germline): SQVTM, ANQGSEA. The CDR3 loop is CSAGSSGNTIYF. The CDR3 nucleotides read TGCAGCGCAGGAAGCTCTGGAAACACCATATATTTT.

This chain uses TRBV5-1 with TRBJ2-7; 7 bases are a match to TRBD1. CDR3 length equals 16 residues. Germline V CDR1 and CDR2: SGHRS, YFSETQ. V lost 5 bases and J lost 0; bases outside the gene matches: 11. The CDR3 region is CASRRAPGQDSYEQYF. The CDR3 coding sequence is TGCGCCAGCAGACGGGCCCCTGGACAGGACTCCTACGAGCAGTACTTC.

The chain has TRBV6-4 and TRBJ2-1; 8 bases fit TRBD2. The CDR3 covers 15 residues. V shed 0 bases, J shed 6 bases, and the junction held 4 bases outside the gene matches. From germline, CDR1 is MRHNA and CDR2 SNTAGT. CDR3 amino acids: CASSDSTSGVNEQFF. Here the CDR3 DNA reads TGTGCCAGCAGTGACTCTACTAGCGGTGTCAATGAGCAGTTCTTC.

This clone appeared once. This chain connects TRBV19 to TRBJ2-3; 11 bases agree with TRBD1. The V segment lost 6 bases and the J segment 2 bases; nucleotides outside the gene matches: 4. Germline CDR1 LNHDA, CDR2 SQIVND (reference sequence). The CDR3 is 15 amino acids. CDR3 DNA sequence: TGTGCCAGTAGAGATGGACAGGGGGCCACAGATACGCAGTATTTT. Protein: CASRDGQGATDTQYF.

The chain is built from TRBV7-9 and TRBJ2-1; TRBD2 aligns across 9 bases. The CDR3 runs to 15 residues. Germline values: CDR1 SEHNR, CDR2 FQNEAQ (reference sequence). V was pared by 5 bases and J by 4 bases, with 6 bases of the junction left unmatched. CDR3 amino acids: CASSPAGGPYNEQFF. CDR3 nucleotides: TGTGCCAGCAGCCCCGCGGGAGGGCCTTACAATGAGCAGTTCTTC.

The DNA for the CDR3 is TGCGCCAGCAGCTTGTCGAGCGGGGGCTCCTACGAGCAGTACTTC. This gives the protein CASSLSSGGSYEQYF. The V and J genes are TRBV5-1 and TRBJ2-7; 8 nucleotides agree with TRBD2. The CDR3 contains 15 residues. The germline V gene has CDR1 SGHRS and CDR2 YFSETQ. V lost 1 base to trimming and J lost 0 bases; unmatched junction nucleotides: 3.

The genes are TRBV13 and TRBJ1-2; D is possibly TRBD1 (5 bases). The length of the CDR3 is 16 residues. The germline V gene has CDR1 PRHDT and CDR2 FYEKMQ (reference sequence). The V gene lost 5 bases and the J gene lost 2 bases, with 18 bases spanning the gap. This chain's CDR3 is CASSPRVEGHNYGYTF. In DNA form, the CDR3 reads TGTGCCAGCAGCCCCCGGGTAGAGGGGCACAACTATGGCTACACCTTC.

This clone was observed a single time. This chain uses TRBV18 with TRBJ2-5; D remains ambiguous. V lost 2 bases and J 1 base, leaving 8 bases between the germline ends. This CDR3 has 14 residues. In germline, CDR1 is KGHSH, CDR2 LQKENI. CDR3 residues: CASSPTRVQETQYF. The CDR3 DNA follows: TGTGCCAGCTCACCAACAAGGGTCCAAGAGACCCAGTACTTC.

The V gene is TRBV18, the J gene TRBJ2-7; 8 nucleotides align to TRBD2. Germline CDR1 KGHSH, CDR2 LQKENI. CDR3 length equals 15 residues. V lost 3 bases to trimming and J lost 3 bases; unmatched junction nucleotides: 7. This CDR3 is CASSPESGSVYEQYF. CDR3 DNA sequence: TGTGCCAGCTCACCTGAGAGCGGGAGTGTCTACGAGCAGTACTTC.

This clone was seen only once. CDR3 in amino acids: CASSHKVSGSAYNEQFF. The CDR3 DNA is TGTGCCAGCAGCCATAAGGTTAGCGGGAGTGCTTACAATGAGCAGTTCTTC. The chain couples TRBV14 to TRBJ2-1; 9 bases are shared with TRBD2. The V gene's germline CDR1 is SGHDN and CDR2 FVKESK. The CDR3 loop spans 17 amino acids. The V and J ends lost 3 bases and 4 bases, in that order; junction bases with no gene match: 10. Full variable domain (missing parts from reference TRBV14 and TRBJ2-1): EAGVTQFPSHSVIEKGQTVTLRCDPISGHDNLYWYRRVMGKEIKFLLHFVKESKQDESGMPNNRFLAERTGGTYSTLKVQPAELEDSGVYFCASSHKVSGSAYNEQFFGPGTRLTVL.

V is TRBV19 and J is TRBJ1-2, with TRBD1 as a possible D gene (5 bases). Germline lookup yields CDR1 LNHDA and CDR2 SQIVND (reference sequence). The CDR3 has 14 residues. V was clipped by 5 bases and J by 7 bases, with 17 bases between them. The CDR3: CASSYGAIVGGYTF. CDR3 bases: TGTGCCAGTAGTTACGGGGCGATCGTAGGTGGCTACACCTTC.

J is TRBJ1-5 and V is TRBV14; D ambiguous. This CDR3 is 13 amino acids long. CDR1 and CDR2 from the germline V gene are SGHDN and FVKESK. Trimming took off 1 base at V and 10 bases at J, with 11 bases between the two ends. The CDR3 protein is CASSQVRMSPQHF. The DNA for the CDR3 is TGTGCCAGCAGCCAAGTCCGGATGAGCCCCCAGCATTTT.

The table lists this clone with a count of one. V is TRBV7-2 and J is TRBJ1-1; D gene ambiguous. CDR1 is SGHTA and CDR2 is FQGNSA in the germline V gene. V lost 1 base and J 8 bases, leaving 8 bases between the germline ends. The CDR3 spans 12 residues. In DNA, the CDR3 is TGTGCCAGCAGCTTAGGGGCAGTCGAAGCTTTCTTT. Translated: CASSLGAVEAFF. Based on the CDR3 plus reference TRBV7-2 and TRBJ1-1, the full variable domain is GAGVSQSPSNKVTEKGKDVELRCDPISGHTALYWYRQSLGQGLEFLIYFQGNSAPDKSGLPSDRFSAERTGGSVSTLTIQRTQQEDSAVYLCASSLGAVEAFFGQGTRLTVV.

J is TRBJ2-5 and V is TRBV4-3; 7 nucleotides agree with TRBD1. There are 15 residues in the CDR3. V shed 6 bases and J 3 bases; nucleotides not matched to a gene: 10. Looked up from germline, CDR1 is LGHNA and CDR2 is YSLEER. CDR3 region: CASSPGIGGKETQYF. DNA of the CDR3: TGCGCCAGCAGTCCGGGCATAGGGGGCAAAGAGACCCAGTACTTC.

The chain recombines TRBV10-3 with TRBJ2-1, with TRBD2 identical over 8 bases. Germline CDR1 and CDR2: ENHRY and SYGVKD. Trimming at V came to 7 bases and at J to 8 bases, leaving 7 bases not matched to a gene. CDR3 length: 13 amino acids. Here the CDR3 DNA reads TGTGCCATCAACAGCGGGAGAGGGGATGAGCAGTTCTTC. Translating gives CAINSGRGDEQFF.

This chain connects TRBV1 to TRBJ2-7; the table's TRBD2 call for D was not verified on the DNA. TRBV1 is listed as a pseudogene. This CDR3 comprises 16 residues. DNA for the CDR3: TGCACCAGCAGCCAAGATCGGTACGAGCTATCCTACGAGCAGTACTTC. Protein product: CTSSQDRYELSYEQYF.

This clone is a singleton in its sample. The chain links TRBV2 to TRBJ2-1; 10 bases are shared with TRBD2. V lost 4 bases to trimming and J lost 8 bases; unmatched junction nucleotides: 5. Germline-derived CDR1 and CDR2 are SNHLY and FYNNEI. CDR3 length: 14 amino acids. The CDR3 DNA reads as TGTGCCAGCAGTGGGGCTAGCGGGAGACATGAGCAGTTCTTC. Its protein is CASSGASGRHEQFF.

This chain uses TRBV11-2 with TRBJ2-1; no definite D call. This CDR3 comprises 16 residues. V lost 0 bases and J 3 bases, leaving 12 bases between the germline ends. Germline CDR1 is SGHAT and CDR2 is FQNNGV. In DNA form, the CDR3 reads TGTGCCAGCAGCTTAGATCAGGTGACTTACTACAATGAGCAGTTCTTC. Protein product: CASSLDQVTYYNEQFF. The variable domain in full, completed from reference TRBV11-2 and TRBJ2-1, reads EAGVAQSPRYKIIEKRQSVAFWCNPISGHATLYWYQQILGQGPKLLIQFQNNGVVDDSQLPKDRFSAERLKGVDSTLKIQPAKLEDSAVYLCASSLDQVTYYNEQFFGPGTRLTVL.